The clone carrying this TCR beta chain showed up many times. Its antigen is undetermined. This record belongs to a study of spatial heterogeneity in lung cancer. V was cut by 1 base and J by 3 bases, with 8 bases left in between. This CDR3 spans 14 amino acids. Germline V gives CDR1 LGHNA, CDR2 YNFKEQ. Study-level results: Intratumoral expanded alpha and beta TCR counts were found to track tumor mutation counts.

Time point meaning: sample taken at primary tumor resection. TCRdb analysed the 5' RACE reads with MiXCR anew, one entry per CDR3 protein. The sample includes more than 10,000 distinct CDR3 sequences, roughly 15% of them seen just once. The starting material was lung tumor tissue, obtained at surgery. This chain connects TRBV4-2 to TRBJ2-3, with D perhaps matching TRBD1 or TRBD2 (5 bases each). The clonotype comes from a male donor with early-stage non-small cell lung cancer. CDR3 amino acids: CASSQGGLTDTQYF. As DNA, the CDR3 is TGTGCCAGCAGCCAAGGGGGGTTGACAGATACGCAGTATTTT.